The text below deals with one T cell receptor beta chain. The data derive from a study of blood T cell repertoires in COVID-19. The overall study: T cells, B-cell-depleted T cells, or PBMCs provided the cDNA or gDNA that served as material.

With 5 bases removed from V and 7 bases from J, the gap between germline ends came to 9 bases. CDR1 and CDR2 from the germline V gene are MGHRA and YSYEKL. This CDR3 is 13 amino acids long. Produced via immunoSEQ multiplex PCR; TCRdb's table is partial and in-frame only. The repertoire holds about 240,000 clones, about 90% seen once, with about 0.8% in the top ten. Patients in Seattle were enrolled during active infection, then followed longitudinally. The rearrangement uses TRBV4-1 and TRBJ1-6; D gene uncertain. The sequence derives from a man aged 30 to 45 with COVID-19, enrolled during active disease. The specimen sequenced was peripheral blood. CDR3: CASSSGLNSPLHF. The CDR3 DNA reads TGCGCCAGCAGCTCCGGACTCAATTCACCCCTCCACTTT.